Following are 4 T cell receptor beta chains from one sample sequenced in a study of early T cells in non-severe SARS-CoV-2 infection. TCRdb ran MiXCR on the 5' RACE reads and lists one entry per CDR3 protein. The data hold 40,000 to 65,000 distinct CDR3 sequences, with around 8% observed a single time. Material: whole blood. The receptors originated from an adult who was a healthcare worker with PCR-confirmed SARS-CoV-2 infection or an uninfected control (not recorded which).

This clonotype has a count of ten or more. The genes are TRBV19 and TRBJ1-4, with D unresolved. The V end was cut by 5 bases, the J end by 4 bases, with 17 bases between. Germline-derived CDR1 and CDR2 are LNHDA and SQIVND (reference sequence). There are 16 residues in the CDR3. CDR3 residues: CASSPRLLGDNEKLFF. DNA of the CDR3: TGTGCCAGTAGTCCTCGGCTACTCGGGGATAATGAAAAACTGTTTTTT.

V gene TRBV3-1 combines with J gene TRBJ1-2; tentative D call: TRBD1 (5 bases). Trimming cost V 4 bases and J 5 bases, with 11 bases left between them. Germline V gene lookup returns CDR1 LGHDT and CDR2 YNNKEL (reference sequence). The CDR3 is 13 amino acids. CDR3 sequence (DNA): TGTGCCAGCAGCCCCTGGGAGGGGTATGGCTACACCTTC. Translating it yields CASSPWEGYGYTF. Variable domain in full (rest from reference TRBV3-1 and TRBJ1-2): DTAVSQTPKYLVTQMGNDKSIKCEQNLGHDTMYWYKQDSKKFLKIMFSYNNKELIINETVPNRFSPKSPDKAHLNLHINSLELGDSAVYFCASSPWEGYGYTFGSGTRLTVV.

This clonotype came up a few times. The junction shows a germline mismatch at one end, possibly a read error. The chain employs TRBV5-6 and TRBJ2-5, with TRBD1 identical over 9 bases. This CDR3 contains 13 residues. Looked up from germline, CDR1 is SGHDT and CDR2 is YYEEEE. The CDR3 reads CVSSLGQGETQYF. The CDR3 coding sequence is TGTGTCAGCAGCTTGGGACAGGGAGAGACCCAGTACTTC.

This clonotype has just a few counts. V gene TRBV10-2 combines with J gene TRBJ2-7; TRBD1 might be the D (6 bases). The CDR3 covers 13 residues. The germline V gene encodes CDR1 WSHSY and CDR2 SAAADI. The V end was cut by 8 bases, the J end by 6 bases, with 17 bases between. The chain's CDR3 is CASRPGALGEQYF. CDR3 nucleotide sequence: TGCGCCAGCCGGCCAGGGGCCCTTGGCGAGCAGTACTTC.